The 7 T cell receptor beta chains presented below share a single source sample, sequenced in a study of blood T cell repertoires in COVID-19. The protocol was immunoSEQ multiplex PCR, while the TCRdb copy is restricted to in-frame clones and leaves out a portion. The table includes 90,000 to 100,000 clones, about nine tenths detected once. What was sequenced was peripheral blood. The receptors shown here come from a middle-aged man with acute or convalescent COVID-19.

CDR3 sequence reads: CASSQDATVWAGGRDTQYF. CDR3 DNA: TGTGCCAGCAGCCAAGATGCTACGGTATGGGCGGGAGGGAGAGATACGCAGTATTTT. The chain uses TRBV3-1 (or the pseudogene TRBV3-2) and TRBJ2-3; 9 bases line up with TRBD2. The germline V gene has CDR1 LGHDT and CDR2 YNNKEL (reference sequence). Trimming cost V 0 bases and J 5 bases; bases outside gene matches: 15. The CDR3 contains 19 residues.

The chain joins TRBV3-1 (or the pseudogene TRBV3-2) to TRBJ2-5, with D perhaps TRBD1 (7 bases). There are 15 residues in the CDR3. Germline V gene data show CDR1 as LGHDT and CDR2 as YNNKEL (reference sequence). V was trimmed by 1 base and J by 3 bases, leaving 12 bases between them. CDR3 loop: CASSQVRGQKETQYF. The DNA for the CDR3 is TGTGCCAGCAGCCAAGTGCGGGGACAGAAAGAGACCCAGTACTTC.

The CDR3 protein is CASRFQRELSYEQYF. The CDR3 nucleotides are TGTGCCAGCAGATTCCAGCGGGAGCTCTCCTACGAGCAGTACTTC. This chain uses TRBV6-5 with TRBJ2-7, with TRBD2 matching over 8 bases. This CDR3 region has 15 residues. Per germline, CDR1 MNHEY and CDR2 SVGAGI. Trimming cost V 6 bases and J 0 bases; bases outside gene matches: 7.

V gene TRBV12-3 or TRBV12-4 combines with J gene TRBJ2-4; 10 nucleotides agree with TRBD1. Unmatched junction bases numbered 3, after V lost 7 bases and J lost 6 bases. The CDR3 consists of 13 residues. In DNA, the CDR3 is TGTGCCAGCATTCGGACAGGGGGAAACATTCAGTACTTC. This codes for CASIRTGGNIQYF.

This clone was counted between two and nine times. The rearrangement links TRBV29-1 to TRBJ1-4, with 7 bases lining up with TRBD1. Germline V gene sequence: CDR1 SQVTM, CDR2 ANQGSEA. CDR3 size: 14 residues. V was clipped by 1 base and J by 5 bases; unmatched bases: 4. The CDR3 DNA follows: TGCAGCGTTGAAGCCAGGGGGGAGAATGAAAAACTGTTTTTT. Residues: CSVEARGENEKLFF.

The J gene is TRBJ1-2, the V gene TRBV2; D is perhaps TRBD1 (5 bases). CDR3 length: 13 amino acids. Trimming removed 3 bases from V and 5 bases from J, with 10 bases in between. Germline values: CDR1 SNHLY, CDR2 FYNNEI. In DNA, the CDR3 is TGTGCCAGCAGTGATGGGGCTCGGTATGGCTACACCTTC. Amino acid sequence: CASSDGARYGYTF.

The chain carries TRBV6-4 and TRBJ2-3; a weak D match, TRBD1 (6 bases). The CDR3 contains 13 residues. The V and J ends lost 4 bases and 1 base respectively, with 6 bases between them. CDR1 and CDR2 from the germline V gene are MRHNA and SNTAGT. The CDR3 sequence: CASSGTGTDTQYF. CDR3 in DNA: TGTGCCAGCAGTGGGACAGGCACAGATACGCAGTATTTT.